This passage covers 6 T cell receptor delta chains from one sample sequenced in a study of gamma-delta T cells after stem cell transplantation. TCRdb applied CATT to the RT-PCR reads for clone calling. The repertoire consists of about 3,000 delta-chain clones, with about 1.8% occurring once and the leading ten covering about two fifths. Sequenced: gamma-delta T cells. These receptors all stem from a human donor. It is not recorded whose cells these are; they may come from a transplant donor.

There are a few counts of this clone. Translating this DNA gives a protein that differs at residue 5 from the TCRdb one, which belongs to a much larger clone; a read error is likely, and the protein shown is this translation. The V gene is TRDV2, the J gene TRDJ3; 11 positions match TRDD3. In germline, CDR1 is GEAIGNYY, CDR2 EKD. CDR3 size: 18 residues. V lost 3 bases to trimming and J lost 2 bases; unmatched junction nucleotides: 5. The CDR3 loop is CACDVLGDSTWDTRQMFF. CDR3 coding DNA: TGTGCCTGTGACGTACTGGGGGATAGTACCTGGGACACCCGACAGATGTTTTTC.

This clone counts as medium-sized. The rearrangement links TRDV2 to TRDJ1, with D tentatively TRDD3 (5 bases). Germline V lookup: CDR1 GEAIGNYY, CDR2 EKD. CDR3 size: 19 residues. V was cut by 3 bases and J by 1 base, with 26 bases left in between. The CDR3: CACDFLSSEIGGGTDKLIF. CDR3 nucleotides: TGTGCCTGTGACTTCTTATCCTCTGAGATCGGGGGCGGCACCGATAAACTCATCTTT.

This clone is classed as medium-sized. At the DNA level, this CDR3 is encoded by other sequences in the same sample as well. This chain connects TRDV2 to TRDJ3, with 7 bases matching TRDD3. The V gene end was trimmed by 3 bases and the J gene end by 0 bases; junction bases not matched to a gene: 22. The CDR3 sequence is 23 residues long. Germline lookup yields CDR1 GEAIGNYY and CDR2 EKD. For the CDR3, the DNA is TGTGCCTGTGACCCGGCAGTTTCGCGTACTGGGGACCCAAGCTCCTGGGACACCCGACAGATGTTTTTC. Protein: CACDPAVSRTGDPSSWDTRQMFF.

On this clone itself: This likely came from a read error, as a far larger clone is one base away. Other DNA sequences in this sample translate to the same CDR3. V and J are TRDV2 and TRDJ1; 9 bases are a match to TRDD3. Per germline, CDR1 GEAIGNYY and CDR2 EKD. The CDR3 is made up of 17 amino acids. The CDR3 coding sequence is TGTGCTTGTGACACAGTGGGGGATATAAGGTCCACCGATAAACTCATCTTT. Translating gives CACDTVGDIRSTDKLIF.

This clone was seen a few times. A read error is likely here: a far larger clone is one base away. This CDR3 is also generated by other DNA sequences in the sample. V is TRDV2 and J is TRDJ1; 8 bases match TRDD3. The CDR3 consists of 19 residues. In germline, CDR1 is GEAIGNYY, CDR2 EKD. The CDR3 coding sequence is TGTGCCTGTGACACCGTGACTGGGGGCCCTCTTCCTCGGACCGATAAACTCATCTTC. Its translation is CACDTVTGGPLPRTDKLIF.

This clone was recorded a few times. The CDR3 loop reads CALGEGAQFRTGGYDTDKLIF. For the CDR3, the DNA is TGTGCTCTTGGGGAAGGGGCACAGTTCCGTACTGGGGGATACGACACCGATAAACTCATCTTT. The V gene is TRDV1, the J gene TRDJ1; TRDD3 agrees at 13 bases. The CDR3 consists of 21 residues. The germline V gene has CDR1 TSWWSYY and CDR2 QGS. V was pared by 2 bases and J by 0 bases, with 15 bases of the junction left unmatched.